Reported below is one T cell receptor (beta chain). Its antigen is not known. This CDR3 is 13 amino acids long. J gave up 4 bases and V 11 bases, and 9 bases lay outside the gene matches. These data come from a study of T cell repertoires in cytomegalovirus infection. As for the study in general: Recently described HLA-C-restricted plus well-studied HLA-B-restricted CMV epitopes were used. Through public TCR beta signatures, both CMV infection and matching HLA type were indicated. The study's findings and limits: Using cumulative public TCR beta family frequency, the authors identified those who carried CMV together with the relevant HLA. There were HLA-C-restricted CMV-specific TCR beta clonotypes dominating the ex vivo response.

TCRdb redid the calling of the reads with MiXCR, one entry per CDR3 protein. The data contain 110,000 to 150,000 distinct CDR3 sequences, approximately 30% of them singletons. This clonotype was obtained from a human donor in good health (CMV status not recorded). Some clones in this sample may be carry-over from other donors' samples. This chain joins TRBV12-3 or TRBV12-4 and TRBJ2-7, with 9 positions matching TRBD1. Sequencing was performed on CD8+ T cells from cultured PBMCs, taken from culture after CMV antigen stimulation. The CDR3 region is CAGGDRVMYEQYF. The CDR3 DNA sequence: TGTGCCGGCGGGGACAGGGTTATGTACGAGCAGTACTTC.